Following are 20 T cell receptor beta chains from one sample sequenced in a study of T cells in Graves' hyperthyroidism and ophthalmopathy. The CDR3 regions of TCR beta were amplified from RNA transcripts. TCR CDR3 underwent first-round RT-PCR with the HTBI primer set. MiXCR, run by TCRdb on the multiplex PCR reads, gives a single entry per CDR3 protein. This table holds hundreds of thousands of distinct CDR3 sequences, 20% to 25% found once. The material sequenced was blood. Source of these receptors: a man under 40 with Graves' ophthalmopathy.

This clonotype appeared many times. This chain's CDR3 is CASSHSGGGYNEQFF. In DNA, the CDR3 is TGTGCCAGCAGTCATAGCGGGGGGGGCTACAATGAGCAGTTCTTC. The rearrangement links TRBV28 to TRBJ2-1, with TRBD2 matching over 11 bases. This CDR3 contains 15 residues. V gave up 5 bases and J gave up 3 bases; unmatched junction bases: 3. Germline CDR1 and CDR2: MDHEN and SYDVKM.

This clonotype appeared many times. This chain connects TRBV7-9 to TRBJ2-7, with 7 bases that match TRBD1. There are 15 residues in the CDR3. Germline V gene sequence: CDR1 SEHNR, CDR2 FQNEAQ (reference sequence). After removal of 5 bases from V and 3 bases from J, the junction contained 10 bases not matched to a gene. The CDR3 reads CASSPDRAGGYEQYF. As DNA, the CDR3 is TGTGCCAGCAGCCCCGACAGGGCAGGCGGCTACGAGCAGTACTTC.

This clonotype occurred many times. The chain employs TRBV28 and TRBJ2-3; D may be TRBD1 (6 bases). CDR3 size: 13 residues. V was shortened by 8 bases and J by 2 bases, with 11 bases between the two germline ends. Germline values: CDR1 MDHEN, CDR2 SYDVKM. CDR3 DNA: TGTGCCAGCCACAGGGTTGCCACAGATACGCAGTATTTT. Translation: CASHRVATDTQYF.

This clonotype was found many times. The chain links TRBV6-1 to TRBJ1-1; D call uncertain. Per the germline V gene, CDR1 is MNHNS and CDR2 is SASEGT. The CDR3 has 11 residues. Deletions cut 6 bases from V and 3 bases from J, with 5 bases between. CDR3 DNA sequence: TGTGCCAGCAGAGGGTACACTGAAGCTTTCTTT. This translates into CASRGYTEAFF.

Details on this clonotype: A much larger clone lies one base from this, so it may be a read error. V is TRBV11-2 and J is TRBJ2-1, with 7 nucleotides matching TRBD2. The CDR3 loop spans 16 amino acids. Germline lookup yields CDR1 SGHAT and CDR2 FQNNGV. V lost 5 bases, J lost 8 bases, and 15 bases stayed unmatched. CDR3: CASSPNWGGGVDEQFF. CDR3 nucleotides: TGTGCCAGCAGCCCAAACTGGGGGGGTGGTGTCGATGAGCAGTTCTTC.

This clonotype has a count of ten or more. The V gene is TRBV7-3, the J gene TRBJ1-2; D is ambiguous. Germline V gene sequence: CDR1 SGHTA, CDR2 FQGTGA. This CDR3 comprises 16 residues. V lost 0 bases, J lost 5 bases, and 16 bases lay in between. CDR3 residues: CASSLTKSPGFYGYTF. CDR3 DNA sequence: TGTGCCAGCAGCTTAACGAAATCTCCCGGTTTTTATGGCTACACCTTC.

In DNA, the CDR3 is TGTGCCAGCAGTGAAGGAGTGTGGAAAGAGACCCAGTACTTC. Its translation is CASSEGVWKETQYF. This chain joins TRBV6-1 and TRBJ2-5, with D unresolved. There are 14 residues in the CDR3. Trimming pared 1 base from V and 3 bases from J, leaving 9 bases between. CDR1 is MNHNS, CDR2 SASEGT, per germline.

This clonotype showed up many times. Here the CDR3 reads CSARDAASGRAPVEQFF. In DNA form, the CDR3 reads TGCAGTGCTAGAGATGCGGCTAGCGGGAGGGCCCCGGTTGAGCAGTTCTTC. This chain links TRBV20-1 with TRBJ2-1; 12 positions agree with TRBD2. CDR1 is DFQATT, CDR2 SNEGSKA, per germline (reference sequence). V shed 0 bases and J 9 bases; nucleotides not matched to a gene: 12. The CDR3 totals 17 residues.

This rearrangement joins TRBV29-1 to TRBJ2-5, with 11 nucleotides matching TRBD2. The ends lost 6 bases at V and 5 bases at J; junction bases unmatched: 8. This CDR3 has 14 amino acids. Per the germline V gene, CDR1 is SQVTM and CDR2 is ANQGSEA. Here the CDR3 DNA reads TGCAGCGTCCTAGCGGGAGGCCTTCGGGAGACCCAGTACTTC. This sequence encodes CSVLAGGLRETQYF. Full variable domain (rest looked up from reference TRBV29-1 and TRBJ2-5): SAVISQKPSRDICQRGTSLTIQCQVDSQVTMMFWYRQQPGQSLTLIATANQGSEATYESGFVIDKFPISRPNLTFSTLTVSNMSPEDSSIYLCSVLAGGLRETQYFGPGTRLLVL.

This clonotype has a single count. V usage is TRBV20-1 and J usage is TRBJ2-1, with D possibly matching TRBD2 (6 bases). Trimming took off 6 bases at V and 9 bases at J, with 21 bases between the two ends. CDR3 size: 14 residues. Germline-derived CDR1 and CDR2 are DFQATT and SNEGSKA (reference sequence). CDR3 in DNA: TGCAGTGCCGAAACGGGAGTCTTACGGGGTGAGCAGTTCTTC. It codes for CSAETGVLRGEQFF.

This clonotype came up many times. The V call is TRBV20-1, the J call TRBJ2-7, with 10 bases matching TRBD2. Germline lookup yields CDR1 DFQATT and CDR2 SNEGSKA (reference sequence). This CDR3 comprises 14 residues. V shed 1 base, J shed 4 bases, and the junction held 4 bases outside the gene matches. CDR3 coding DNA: TGCAGTGCTAGAGCCCCTAGCGGGAGTTACGAGCAGTACTTC. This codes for CSARAPSGSYEQYF.

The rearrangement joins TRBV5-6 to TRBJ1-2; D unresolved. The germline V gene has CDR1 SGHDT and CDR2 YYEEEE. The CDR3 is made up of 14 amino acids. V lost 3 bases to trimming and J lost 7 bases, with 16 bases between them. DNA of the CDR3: TGTGCCAGCAGCTCTGATACTAAAATGTTTGGCTACACCTTC. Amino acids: CASSSDTKMFGYTF.

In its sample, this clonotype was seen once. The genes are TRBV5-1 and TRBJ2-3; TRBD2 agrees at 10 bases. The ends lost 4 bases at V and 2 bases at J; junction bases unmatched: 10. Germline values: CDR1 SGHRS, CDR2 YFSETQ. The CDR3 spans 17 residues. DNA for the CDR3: TGCGCCAGCAGCCCGGAGCGGGGGGGATTCTTCACAGATACGCAGTATTTT. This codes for CASSPERGGFFTDTQYF.

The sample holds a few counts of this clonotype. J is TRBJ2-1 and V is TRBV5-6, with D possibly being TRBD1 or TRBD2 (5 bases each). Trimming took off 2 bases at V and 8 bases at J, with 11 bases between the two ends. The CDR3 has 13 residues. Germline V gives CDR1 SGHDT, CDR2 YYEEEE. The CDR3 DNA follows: TGTGCCAGCAGCTTATCTGGGGGTGATGAGCAGTTCTTC. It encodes CASSLSGGDEQFF.

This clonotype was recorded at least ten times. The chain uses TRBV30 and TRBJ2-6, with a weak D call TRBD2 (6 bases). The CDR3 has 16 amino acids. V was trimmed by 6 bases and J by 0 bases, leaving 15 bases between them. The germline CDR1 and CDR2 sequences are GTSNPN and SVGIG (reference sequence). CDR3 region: CACGGTGDSGANVLTF. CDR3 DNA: TGTGCCTGCGGAGGGACGGGGGACTCTGGGGCCAACGTCCTGACTTTC. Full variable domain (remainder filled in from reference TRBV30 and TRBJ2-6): SQTIHQWPATLVQPVGSPLSLECTVEGTSNPNLYWYRQAAGRGLQLLFYSVGIGQISSEVPQNLSASRPQDRQFILSSKKLLLSDSGFYLCACGGTGDSGANVLTFGAGSRLTVL.

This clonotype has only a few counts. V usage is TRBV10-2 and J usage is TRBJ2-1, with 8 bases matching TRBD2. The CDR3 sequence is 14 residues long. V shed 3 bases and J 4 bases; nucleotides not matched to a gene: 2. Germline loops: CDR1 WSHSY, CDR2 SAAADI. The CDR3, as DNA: TGCGCCAGCAGTGATACTAGCGGTTACAATGAGCAGTTCTTC. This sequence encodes CASSDTSGYNEQFF.

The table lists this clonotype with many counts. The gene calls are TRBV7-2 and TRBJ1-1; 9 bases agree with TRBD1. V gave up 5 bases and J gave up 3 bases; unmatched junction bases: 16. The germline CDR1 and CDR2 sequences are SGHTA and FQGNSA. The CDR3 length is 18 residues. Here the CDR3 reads CASSRKTGTGLMYTEAFF. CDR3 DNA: TGTGCCAGCAGCCGTAAGACCGGGACAGGGTTGATGTACACTGAAGCTTTCTTT. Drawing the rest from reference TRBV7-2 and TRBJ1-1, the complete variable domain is GAGVSQSPSNKVTEKGKDVELRCDPISGHTALYWYRQSLGQGLEFLIYFQGNSAPDKSGLPSDRFSAERTGGSVSTLTIQRTQQEDSAVYLCASSRKTGTGLMYTEAFFGQGTRLTVV.

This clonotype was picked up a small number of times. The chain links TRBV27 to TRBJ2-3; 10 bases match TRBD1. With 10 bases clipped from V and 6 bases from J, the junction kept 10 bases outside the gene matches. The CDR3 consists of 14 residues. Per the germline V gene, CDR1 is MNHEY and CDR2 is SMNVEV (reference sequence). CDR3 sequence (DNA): TGTGCCAACCACCCCCGGGACAGGGGTGATACGCAGTATTTT. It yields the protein CANHPRDRGDTQYF.

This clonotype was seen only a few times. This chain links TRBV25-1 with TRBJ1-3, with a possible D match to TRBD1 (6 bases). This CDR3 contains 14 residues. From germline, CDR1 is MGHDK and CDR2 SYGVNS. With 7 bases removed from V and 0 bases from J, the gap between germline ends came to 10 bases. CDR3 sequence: CASMDSFSGNTIYF. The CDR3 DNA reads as TGTGCCAGCATGGACAGTTTCTCTGGAAACACCATATATTTT.

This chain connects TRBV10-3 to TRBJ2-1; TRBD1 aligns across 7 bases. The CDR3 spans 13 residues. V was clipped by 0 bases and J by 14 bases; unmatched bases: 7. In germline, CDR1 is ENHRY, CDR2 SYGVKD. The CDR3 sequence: CAISESETGFKFF. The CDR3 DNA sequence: TGTGCCATCAGTGAGTCGGAGACAGGGTTTAAGTTCTTC.